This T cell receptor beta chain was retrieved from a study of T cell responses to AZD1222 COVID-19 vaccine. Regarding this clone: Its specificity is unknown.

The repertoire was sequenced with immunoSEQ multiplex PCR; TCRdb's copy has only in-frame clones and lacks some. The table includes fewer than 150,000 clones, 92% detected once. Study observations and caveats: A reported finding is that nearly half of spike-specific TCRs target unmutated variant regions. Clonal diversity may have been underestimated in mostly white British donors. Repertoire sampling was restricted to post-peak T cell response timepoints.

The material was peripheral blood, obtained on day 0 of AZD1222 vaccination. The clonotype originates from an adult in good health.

The CDR3 DNA is TGTGCCAGCGGTGCAGGGGCCGGGGAGCTGTTTTTT. The encoded protein is CASGAGAGELFF. The chain uses TRBV7-2 and TRBJ2-2; D is possibly TRBD1 (6 bases). Germline V CDR1 and CDR2: SGHTA, FQGNSA. The V end lost 8 bases, the J end lost 6 bases, and 10 bases lay between the germline ends. The CDR3 loop spans 12 amino acids.